This T cell receptor (beta chain) was identified during a study of CD8 T cells in ankylosing spondylitis. The V gene lost 1 base and the J gene lost 4 bases, with 15 bases spanning the gap. The CDR3 spans 16 residues. CDR1 is LGHNA and CDR2 is YSLEER in the germline V gene. This clonotype was detected only a few times. What it recognizes is unknown. Study-level findings and limits: In synovial fluid and blood from reactive arthritis, some motif variants were previously reported. There was reportedly significant enrichment of clones that were disease-linked in matched ankylosing spondylitis synovial fluid. Made up of about eight highly homologous variants, a TCR beta motif appeared characteristic of ankylosing spondylitis blood.

As the method for making TCR beta libraries, quantitative 5'-RACE with molecular barcodes was used. TCRdb passed the 5' RACE reads through MiXCR, listing each CDR3 protein once. The profile shows almost 400,000 distinct CDR3 sequences, about 20% of them singletons. The chain is built from TRBV4-3 and TRBJ2-3; either TRBD1 or TRBD2 may fit D (6 bases each). Input material: blood, either unsorted or a sorted T cell fraction (not recorded which). This sequence originates from a male donor with ankylosing spondylitis. The CDR3 is CASSQGPRGGPDTQYF. DNA for the CDR3: TGCGCCAGCAGCCAAGGACCCAGGGGAGGCCCAGATACGCAGTATTTT.